Below are 17 T cell receptor beta chains sequenced from a single sample in a study of blood T cell repertoires in COVID-19. Clones were read by immunoSEQ multiplex PCR, and TCRdb kept only the in-frame ones, dropping some. Among 110,000 to 150,000 clones listed, around four fifths were seen once. Sample: PBMCs or T cells enriched from blood (not recorded which). The source of these receptors is a woman aged 45-60 years who had recovered from COVID-19.

A few counts support this clone. The rearrangement links TRBV18 to TRBJ1-1; no definite D call. Germline lookup yields CDR1 KGHSH and CDR2 LQKENI. There are 13 residues in the CDR3. V shed 4 bases and J shed 4 bases, with 10 bases lying between them. The CDR3 spells CASSLSEVTEAFF. The CDR3 coding sequence is TGTGCCAGCTCACTTTCGGAGGTCACTGAAGCTTTCTTT.

This clone was found a few times. The rearrangement uses TRBV3-1 (or the pseudogene TRBV3-2) and TRBJ2-5; 8 nucleotides match TRBD2. The J segment lost 5 bases and the V segment lost 3 bases, leaving 11 bases of the junction unmatched. The germline gives CDR1 LGHDT, CDR2 YNNKEL (reference sequence). The CDR3 contains 16 residues. CDR3 bases: TGTGCCAGCAGCCACCAGAGGAGCGGGGGTCGGGAGACCCAGTACTTC. This translates into CASSHQRSGGRETQYF.

With respect to this clone: Other DNA sequences in this sample translate to the same CDR3. The chain couples TRBV30 to TRBJ2-7, with TRBD1 matching 7 bases. This CDR3 has 12 amino acids. CDR1 and CDR2 (germline): GTSNPN, SVGIG (reference sequence). Losses at the gene ends were 3 bases for V and 3 bases for J; bases not matched to a gene: 2. The CDR3 here is CAWSRGSYEQYF. CDR3 nucleotide sequence: TGTGCCTGGAGCAGGGGGAGCTACGAGCAGTACTTC.

The chain carries TRBV21-1 and TRBJ1-4; the table's D call, TRBD1, has no DNA check behind it. TRBV21-1 is reported as a pseudogene. The length of the CDR3 is 22 residues. In DNA form, the CDR3 reads TGTGCCAGCACTAAAAAAAGGGCTCGGGACAGGGGGGCTATTGCAACTAATGAAAAACTGTTTTTT. It specifies CASTKKRARDRGAIATNEKLFF.

This chain links TRBV5-1 with TRBJ2-7; 7 nucleotides line up with TRBD1. V was pared by 2 bases and J by 5 bases, with 10 bases of the junction left unmatched. CDR1 SGHRS and CDR2 YFSETQ come from the germline V gene. The CDR3 has 15 amino acids. CDR3: CASSFQGDKWDEQYF. The DNA of the CDR3 is TGCGCCAGCAGCTTCCAGGGGGACAAATGGGACGAGCAGTACTTC.

The gene calls are TRBV6-5 and TRBJ1-1, with D possibly matching TRBD1 (5 bases). The germline V gene has CDR1 MNHEY and CDR2 SVGAGI. This CDR3 contains 13 residues. The CDR3: CVVKDTINTEAFF. The CDR3, as DNA: TGTGTCGTGAAGGACACAATAAACACTGAAGCTTTCTTT.

About this clone itself: Other DNA variants within this sample encode the same CDR3. The chain combines TRBV28 with TRBJ1-2; D is undetermined. The CDR3 has 12 residues. Germline CDR1 and CDR2: MDHEN and SYDVKM. The germline V and J ends were trimmed by 2 bases and 5 bases, with 6 bases remaining between them. CDR3 sequence (DNA): TGTGCCAGCAGTTTACAGTTTTATGGCTACACCTTC. It is translated as CASSLQFYGYTF.

The chain is built from TRBV6-5 and TRBJ1-5; a weak D match, TRBD1 (6 bases). The CDR3 extends over 13 amino acids. Germline V CDR1 and CDR2: MNHEY, SVGAGI. Deletions cut 4 bases from V and 7 bases from J, with 11 bases between. This CDR3 is CASSLGARQPQHF. The CDR3 DNA reads as TGTGCCAGCAGTTTGGGGGCGAGGCAGCCCCAGCATTTT.

V is TRBV29-1 and J is TRBJ2-5; 7 bases are a match to TRBD1. The CDR3 contains 13 residues. Germline V gene sequence: CDR1 SQVTM, CDR2 ANQGSEA. The CDR3: CSHSGTAQETQYF. The CDR3 nucleotides are TGCAGTCACTCCGGGACAGCCCAAGAGACCCAGTACTTC. Full variable domain (outside the CDR3, taken from reference TRBV29-1 and TRBJ2-5): SAVISQKPSRDICQRGTSLTIQCQVDSQVTMMFWYRQQPGQSLTLIATANQGSEATYESGFVIDKFPISRPNLTFSTLTVSNMSPEDSSIYLCSHSGTAQETQYFGPGTRLLVL.

The rearrangement joins TRBV6-5 to TRBJ1-1; D is undetermined. This CDR3 is built from 14 residues. The V and J ends lost 5 bases and 4 bases respectively, with 14 bases between them. Germline V CDR1 and CDR2: MNHEY, SVGAGI. The CDR3 is CASSTPERGTEAFF. The CDR3 nucleotides read TGTGCCAGCAGTACCCCCGAGCGGGGCACTGAAGCTTTCTTT.

J is TRBJ2-3 and V is TRBV15; D unresolved. The CDR3 covers 12 residues. V gave up 5 bases and J gave up 4 bases, with 7 bases separating them. Germline V gene data show CDR1 as LNHNV and CDR2 as YYDKDF (reference sequence). CDR3 DNA sequence: TGTGCCACCAGCCTGGGCCCAGATACGCAGTATTTT. Amino acid sequence: CATSLGPDTQYF.

The V gene is TRBV28, the J gene TRBJ1-1, with TRBD1 matching over 9 bases. The CDR3 is 12 residues long. Germline V gene data show CDR1 as MDHEN and CDR2 as SYDVKM. J lost 7 bases, V lost 6 bases, and 3 bases had no gene match. This CDR3 reads CASRDRGGEAFF. As DNA, the CDR3 is TGTGCCAGCAGAGACAGGGGGGGTGAAGCTTTCTTT.

The rearrangement links TRBV28 to TRBJ2-7, with TRBD1 matching 9 bases. The CDR3 runs 17 residues. Losses at the gene ends were 3 bases for V and 3 bases for J; bases not matched to a gene: 12. Germline lookup yields CDR1 MDHEN and CDR2 SYDVKM. CDR3 coding DNA: TGTGCCAGCAGTTTTTCGGGACAGGGTATCAGCCGCTACGAGCAGTACTTC. This codes for CASSFSGQGISRYEQYF.

The V gene is TRBV28, the J gene TRBJ1-1; D is perhaps TRBD1 (5 bases). This CDR3 spans 13 amino acids. Trimming left V 6 bases short and J 5 bases short, with 13 bases between. Germline V gene sequence: CDR1 MDHEN, CDR2 SYDVKM. The CDR3 coding sequence is TGTGCCAGCAGGCTGACCGGGGGGACTGAAGCTTTCTTT. Translation gives CASRLTGGTEAFF.

V is TRBV3-1 (or the pseudogene TRBV3-2) and J is TRBJ2-2, with a possible D match to TRBD2 (5 bases). The V end lost 5 bases, the J end lost 14 bases, and 15 bases lay between the germline ends. There are 12 residues in the CDR3. The germline V gene has CDR1 LGHDT and CDR2 YNNKEL (reference sequence). The CDR3 is CASSGGTIRLFF. The CDR3 nucleotides are TGTGCCAGCAGCGGAGGAACAATCCGACTGTTTTTT.

The genes are TRBV7-9 and TRBJ1-1, with D uncertain. Trimming took off 5 bases at V and 0 bases at J, with 10 bases between the two ends. Germline CDR1 reads SEHNR; CDR2 reads FQNEAQ (reference sequence). This CDR3 comprises 14 residues. The CDR3, as DNA: TGTGCCAGCAGCCCGACATACATGAACACTGAAGCTTTCTTT. This gives the protein CASSPTYMNTEAFF.

The V gene is TRBV6-6, the J gene TRBJ1-2; 9 bases match TRBD1. Trimming removed 4 bases from V and 4 bases from J; junction bases left unmatched: 1. Germline V gene data show CDR1 as MNHNY and CDR2 as SVGAGI (reference sequence). The CDR3 has 13 amino acids. CDR3 in amino acids: CASSSDRGYGYTF. The CDR3, as DNA: TGTGCCAGCAGTTCGGACAGGGGCTATGGCTACACCTTC.